This entry concerns a single T cell receptor beta chain. The cohort comprised adults aged roughly 18 to 90 years residing in about two dozen US areas. Cohorts were based on clinical histories the participants reported. CDR1 KGHSH and CDR2 LQKENI come from the germline V gene. J lost 3 bases, V lost 3 bases, and 2 bases had no gene match. The CDR3 extends over 14 amino acids. Libraries were prepared by immunoSEQ multiplex PCR; TCRdb keeps only in-frame clonotypes and omits some of them. The table lists hundreds of thousands of clones, approximately 90% of them singletons. This record belongs to a study of blood T cell repertoires in COVID-19. Study details: Samples representing acute and convalescent COVID-19 were sourced from the United States, Italy and Spain. T cells, B-cell-depleted T cells, or PBMCs provided the cDNA or gDNA that served as material.

What was sequenced was PBMCs or T cells enriched from blood (not recorded which). The genes are TRBV18 and TRBJ2-7; 10 nucleotides line up with TRBD2. The TCR originated in a man aged 25-45 years who had recovered from COVID-19. CDR3: CASSPTSGVYEQYF. The CDR3 region has the DNA TGTGCCAGCTCACCCACTAGCGGGGTCTACGAGCAGTACTTC.